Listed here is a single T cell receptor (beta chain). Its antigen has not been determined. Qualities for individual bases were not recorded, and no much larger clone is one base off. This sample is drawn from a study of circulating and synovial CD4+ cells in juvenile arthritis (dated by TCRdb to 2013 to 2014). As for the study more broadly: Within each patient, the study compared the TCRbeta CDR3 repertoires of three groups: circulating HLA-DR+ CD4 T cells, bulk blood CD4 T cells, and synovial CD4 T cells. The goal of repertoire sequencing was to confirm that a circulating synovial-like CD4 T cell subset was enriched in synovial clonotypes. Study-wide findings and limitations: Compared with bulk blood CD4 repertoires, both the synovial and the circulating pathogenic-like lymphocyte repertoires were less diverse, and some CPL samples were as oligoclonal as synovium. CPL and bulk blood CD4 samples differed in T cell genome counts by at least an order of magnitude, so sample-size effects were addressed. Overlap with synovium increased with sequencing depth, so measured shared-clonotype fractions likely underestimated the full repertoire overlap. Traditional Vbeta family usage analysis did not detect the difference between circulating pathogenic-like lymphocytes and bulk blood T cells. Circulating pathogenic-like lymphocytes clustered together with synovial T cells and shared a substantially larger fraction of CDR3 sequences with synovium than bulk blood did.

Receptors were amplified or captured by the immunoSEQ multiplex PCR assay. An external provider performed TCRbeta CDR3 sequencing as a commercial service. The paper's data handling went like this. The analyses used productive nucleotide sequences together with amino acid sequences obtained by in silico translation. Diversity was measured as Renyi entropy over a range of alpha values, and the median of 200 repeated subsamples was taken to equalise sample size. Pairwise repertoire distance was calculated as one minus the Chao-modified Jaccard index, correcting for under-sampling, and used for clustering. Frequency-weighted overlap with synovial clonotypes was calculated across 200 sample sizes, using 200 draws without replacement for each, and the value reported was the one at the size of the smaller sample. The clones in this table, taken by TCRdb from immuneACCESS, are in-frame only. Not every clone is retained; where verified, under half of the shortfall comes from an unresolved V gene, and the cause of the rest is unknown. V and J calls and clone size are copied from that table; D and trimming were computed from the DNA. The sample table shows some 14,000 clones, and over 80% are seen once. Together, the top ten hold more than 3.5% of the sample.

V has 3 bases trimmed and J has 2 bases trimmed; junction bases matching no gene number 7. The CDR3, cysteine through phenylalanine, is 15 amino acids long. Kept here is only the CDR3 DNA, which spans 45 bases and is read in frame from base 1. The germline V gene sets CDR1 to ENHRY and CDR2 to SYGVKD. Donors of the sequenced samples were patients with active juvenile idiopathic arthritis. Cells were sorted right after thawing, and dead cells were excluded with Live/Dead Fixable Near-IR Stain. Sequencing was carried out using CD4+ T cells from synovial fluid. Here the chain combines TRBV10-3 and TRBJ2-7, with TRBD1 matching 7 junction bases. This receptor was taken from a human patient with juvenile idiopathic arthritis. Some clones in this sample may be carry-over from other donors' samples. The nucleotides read TGTGCCATCAGTGATAATCGGGACAGACCCTACGAGCAGTACTTC. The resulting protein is CAISDNRDRPYEQYF.